The source of this TCR beta chain is a study of blood T cells in healthy people across ages. Whole-study findings and limits: Older age went with lower TCR beta diversity per million T cells, in a roughly linear way.

Alongside a J-beta primer mix, a sample-barcoded 5' primer served in a second PCR lasting 7 to 11 cycles. TCRdb passed the 5' RACE reads through MiXCR, listing each CDR3 protein once. The sample records about 1.8 million distinct CDR3 sequences, about 50% being singletons. The CDR3 is 12 amino acids. The germline gives CDR1 MDHEN, CDR2 SYDVKM. Trimming removed 7 bases at V and 0 bases at J, with 7 bases between. On this clonotype itself: The antigen is undetermined.

What was sequenced was blood. The source is a woman aged 35 to 49 in good health. The rearrangement links TRBV28 to TRBJ2-7; D not resolved. CDR3 bases: TGTGCCAGCAAGACACCCTCCTACGAGCAGTACTTC. Amino acids: CASKTPSYEQYF.